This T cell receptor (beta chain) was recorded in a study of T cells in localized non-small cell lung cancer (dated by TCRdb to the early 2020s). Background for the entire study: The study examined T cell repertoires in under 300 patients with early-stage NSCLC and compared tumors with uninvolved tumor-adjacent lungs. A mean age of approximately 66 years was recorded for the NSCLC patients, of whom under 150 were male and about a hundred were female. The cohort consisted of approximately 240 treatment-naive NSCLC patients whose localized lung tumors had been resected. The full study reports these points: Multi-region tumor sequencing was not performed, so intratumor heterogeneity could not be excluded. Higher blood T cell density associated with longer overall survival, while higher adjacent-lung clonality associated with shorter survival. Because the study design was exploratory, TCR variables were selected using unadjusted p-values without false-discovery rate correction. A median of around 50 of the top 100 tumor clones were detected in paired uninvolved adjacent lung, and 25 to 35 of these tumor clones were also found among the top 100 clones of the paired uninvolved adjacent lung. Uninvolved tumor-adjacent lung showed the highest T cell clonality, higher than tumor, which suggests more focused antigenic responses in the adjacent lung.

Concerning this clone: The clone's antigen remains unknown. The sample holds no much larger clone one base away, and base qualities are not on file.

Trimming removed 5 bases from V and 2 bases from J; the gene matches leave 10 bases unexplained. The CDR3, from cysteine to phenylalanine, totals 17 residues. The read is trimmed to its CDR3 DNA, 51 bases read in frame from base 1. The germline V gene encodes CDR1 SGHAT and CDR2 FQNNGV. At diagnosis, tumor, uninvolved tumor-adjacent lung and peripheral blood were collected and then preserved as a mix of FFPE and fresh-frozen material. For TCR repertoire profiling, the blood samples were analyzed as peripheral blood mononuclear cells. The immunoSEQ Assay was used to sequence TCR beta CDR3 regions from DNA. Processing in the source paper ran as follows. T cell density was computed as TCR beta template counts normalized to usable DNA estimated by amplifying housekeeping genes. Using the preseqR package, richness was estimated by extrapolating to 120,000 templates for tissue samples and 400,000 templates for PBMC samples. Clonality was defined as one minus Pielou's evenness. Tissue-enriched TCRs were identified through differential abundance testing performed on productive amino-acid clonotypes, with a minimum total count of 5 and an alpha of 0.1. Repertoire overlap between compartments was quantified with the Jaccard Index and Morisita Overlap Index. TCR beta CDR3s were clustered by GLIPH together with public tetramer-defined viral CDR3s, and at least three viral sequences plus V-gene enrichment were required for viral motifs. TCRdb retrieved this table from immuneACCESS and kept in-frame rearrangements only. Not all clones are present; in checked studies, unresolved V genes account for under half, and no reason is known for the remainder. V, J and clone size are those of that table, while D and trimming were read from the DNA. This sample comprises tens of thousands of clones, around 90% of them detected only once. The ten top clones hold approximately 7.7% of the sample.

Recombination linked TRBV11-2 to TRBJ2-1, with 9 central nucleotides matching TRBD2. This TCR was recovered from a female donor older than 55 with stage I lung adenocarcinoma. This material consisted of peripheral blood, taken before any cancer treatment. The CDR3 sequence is CASSPEVGGGAYNEQFF. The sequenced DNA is TGTGCCAGCAGCCCCGAGGTGGGCGGGGGGGCCTACAATGAGCAGTTCTTC.